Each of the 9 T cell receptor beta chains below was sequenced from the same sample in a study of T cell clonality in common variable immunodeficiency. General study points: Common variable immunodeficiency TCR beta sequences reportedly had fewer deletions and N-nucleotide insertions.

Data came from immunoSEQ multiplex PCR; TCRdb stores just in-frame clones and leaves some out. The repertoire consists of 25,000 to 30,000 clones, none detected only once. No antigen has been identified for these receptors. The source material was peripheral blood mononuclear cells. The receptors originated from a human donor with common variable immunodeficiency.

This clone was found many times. Partial CDR3 DNA: TGTGCCAGCTCCCCTCTAAACAGGGGGCGTGGCACTGAA. Translated: CASSPLNRGRGTE. The CDR3, in full, reads CASSPLNRGRGTEAFF. The chain uses TRBV18 and TRBJ1-1, with 9 nucleotides matching TRBD1. From the germline J gene comes the end of the CDR3, since the read stops 3 residues before it. This CDR3 is built from 16 residues. Trimming cost V 6 bases and J 4 bases; bases outside gene matches: 12. Germline lookup yields CDR1 KGHSH and CDR2 LQKENI.

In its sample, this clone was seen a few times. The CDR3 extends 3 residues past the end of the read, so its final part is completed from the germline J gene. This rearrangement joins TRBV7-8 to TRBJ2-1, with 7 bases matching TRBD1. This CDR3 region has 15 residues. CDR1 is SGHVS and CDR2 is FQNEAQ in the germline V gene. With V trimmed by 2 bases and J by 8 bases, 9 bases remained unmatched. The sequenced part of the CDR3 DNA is TGTGCCAGCAGCTTAAGACAGGGCCCCTCCGATGAG. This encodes CASSLRQGPSDE. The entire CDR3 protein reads CASSLRQGPSDEQFF.

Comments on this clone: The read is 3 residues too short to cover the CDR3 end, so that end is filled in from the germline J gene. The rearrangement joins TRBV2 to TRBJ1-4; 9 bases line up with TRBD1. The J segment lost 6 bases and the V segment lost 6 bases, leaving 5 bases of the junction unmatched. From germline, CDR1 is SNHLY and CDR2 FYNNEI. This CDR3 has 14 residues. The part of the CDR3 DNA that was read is TGTGCCAGCAGGGGGACAGGGATTTATGAAAAA. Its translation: CASRGTGIYEK. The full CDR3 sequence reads CASRGTGIYEKLFF.

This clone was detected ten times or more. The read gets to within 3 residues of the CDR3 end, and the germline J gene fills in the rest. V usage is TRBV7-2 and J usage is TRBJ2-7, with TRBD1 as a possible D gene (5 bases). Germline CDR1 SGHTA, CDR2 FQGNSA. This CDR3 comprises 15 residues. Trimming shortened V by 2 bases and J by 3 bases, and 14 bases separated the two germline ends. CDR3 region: CASSLKGQGIYEQYF. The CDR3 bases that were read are TGTGCCAGCAGCTTAAAAGGGCAGGGTATCTACGAG.

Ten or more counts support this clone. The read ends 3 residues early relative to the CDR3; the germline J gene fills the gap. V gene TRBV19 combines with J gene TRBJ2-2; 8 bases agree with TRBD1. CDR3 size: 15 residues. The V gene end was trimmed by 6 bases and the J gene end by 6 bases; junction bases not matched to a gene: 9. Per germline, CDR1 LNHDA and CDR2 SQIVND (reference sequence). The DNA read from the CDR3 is TGTGCCAGTAGCCTACAGGGGGTTATGGCCGGGGAG. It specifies CASSLQGVMAGE. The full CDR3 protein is CASSLQGVMAGELFF.

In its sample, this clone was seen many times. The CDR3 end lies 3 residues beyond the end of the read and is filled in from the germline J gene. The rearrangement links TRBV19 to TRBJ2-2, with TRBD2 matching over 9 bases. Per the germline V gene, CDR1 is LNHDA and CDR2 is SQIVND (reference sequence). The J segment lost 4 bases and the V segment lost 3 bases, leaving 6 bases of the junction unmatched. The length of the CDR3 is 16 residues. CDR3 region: CASSISSGRTTGELFF. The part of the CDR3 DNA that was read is TGTGCCAGTAGTATTTCAAGCGGGAGGACCACCGGGGAG. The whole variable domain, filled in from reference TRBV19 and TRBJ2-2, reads DGGITQSPKYLFRKEGQNVTLSCEQNLNHDAMYWYRQDPGQGLRLIYYSQIVNDFQKGDIAEGYSVSREKKESFPLTVTSAQKNPTAFYLCASSISSGRTTGELFFGEGSRLTVL.

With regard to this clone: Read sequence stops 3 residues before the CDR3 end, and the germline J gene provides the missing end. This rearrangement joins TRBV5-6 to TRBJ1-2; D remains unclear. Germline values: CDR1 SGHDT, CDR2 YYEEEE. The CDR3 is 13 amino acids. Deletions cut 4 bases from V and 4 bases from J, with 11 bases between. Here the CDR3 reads CASSPGGGYGYTF. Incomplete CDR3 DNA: TGTGCCAGCAGCCCTGGCGGCGGCTATGGC.

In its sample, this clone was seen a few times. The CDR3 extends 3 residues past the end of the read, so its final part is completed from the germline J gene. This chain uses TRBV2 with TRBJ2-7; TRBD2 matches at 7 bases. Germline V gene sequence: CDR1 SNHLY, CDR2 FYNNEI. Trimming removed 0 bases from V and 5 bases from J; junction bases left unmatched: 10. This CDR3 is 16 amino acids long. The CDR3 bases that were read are TGTGCCAGCAGTGAAGCGCGGGGCGGGAGTGTCAACGAG. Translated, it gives CASSEARGGSVNE. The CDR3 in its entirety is CASSEARGGSVNEQYF.

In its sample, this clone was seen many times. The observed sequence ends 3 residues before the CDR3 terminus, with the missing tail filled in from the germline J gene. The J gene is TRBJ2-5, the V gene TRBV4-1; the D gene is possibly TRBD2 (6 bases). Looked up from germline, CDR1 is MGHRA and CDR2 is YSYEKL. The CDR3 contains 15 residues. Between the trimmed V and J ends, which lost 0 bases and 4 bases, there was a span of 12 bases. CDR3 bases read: TGCGCCAGCAGCCAAGAGAGACTAGGAGGAGAGACC. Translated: CASSQERLGGET. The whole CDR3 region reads CASSQERLGGETQYF.